The 30 T cell receptor beta chains below were found in one sample sequenced in a study of cytomegalovirus exposure and HLA in healthy donors. PCR amplification relied on 60 Vbeta primers (plus 13 Jbeta primers). Method: immunoSEQ multiplex PCR; TCRdb's copy keeps in-frame clones and lacks some. This table holds under 150,000 clones, more than 65% found once. Specimen: PBMCs. The receptor source for this set is a woman aged 60 to 75 in good health and CMV-seropositive.

The chain is built from TRBV14 and TRBJ1-2; weak D call: TRBD1 (6 bases). Trimming cost V 4 bases and J 0 bases, with 18 bases left between them. The CDR3 runs 17 residues. Germline V gene data show CDR1 as SGHDN and CDR2 as FVKESK. This CDR3 reads CASSLQGPLTANYGYTF. CDR3 DNA sequence: TGTGCCAGCAGCCTCCAGGGGCCGTTGACGGCTAACTATGGCTACACCTTC.

The rearrangement joins TRBV27 to TRBJ1-2; a weak D match, TRBD1 (5 bases). CDR3 size: 13 residues. V lost 6 bases to trimming and J lost 7 bases, with 15 bases between them. Germline loops: CDR1 MNHEY, CDR2 SMNVEV (reference sequence). CDR3 bases: TGTGCCAGCAGGCGGCCGGGGGAGGGTGGCTACACCTTC. This translates into CASRRPGEGGYTF.

This sequence joins TRBV11-3 and TRBJ2-7; D possibly corresponds to TRBD2 (5 bases). This CDR3 is built from 13 residues. V lost 1 base and J 6 bases, leaving 10 bases between the germline ends. Germline V gene sequence: CDR1 SGHNT, CDR2 YENEEA. CDR3 nucleotide sequence: TGTGCCAGCAGCTTAGGGACTTGGGGCGAGCAGTACTTC. This encodes CASSLGTWGEQYF.

The chain uses TRBV7-2 and TRBJ2-3; D uncertain. Germline values: CDR1 SGHTA, CDR2 FQGNSA. This CDR3 region has 15 residues. V was cut by 5 bases and J by 6 bases, with 18 bases left in between. The CDR3 spells CASSGAISTPDTQYF. DNA for the CDR3: TGTGCCAGCAGCGGAGCGATTTCCACACCCGATACGCAGTATTTT.

The chain is built from TRBV2 and TRBJ2-2, with D tentatively TRBD1 (7 bases). Trimming stripped 5 bases from V and 7 bases from J, with 17 bases between. This CDR3 spans 15 amino acids. Germline assignment: CDR1 SNHLY and CDR2 FYNNEI. The CDR3 here is CASSRQGPGVGELFF. Here the CDR3 DNA reads TGTGCCAGCAGTCGACAGGGCCCGGGGGTCGGGGAGCTGTTTTTT.

The V call is TRBV7-9, the J call TRBJ1-2; 10 positions agree with TRBD1. Germline V gives CDR1 SEHNR, CDR2 FQNEAQ (reference sequence). CDR3 size: 15 residues. V trimming: 4 bases; J trimming: 3 bases; junction bases outside the gene matches: 5. The CDR3 here is CASSSTGGSDYGYTF. In DNA, the CDR3 is TGTGCCAGCAGCTCGACAGGGGGCTCCGACTATGGCTACACCTTC.

DNA of the CDR3: TGTGCCAGCAGCGCTCGGGACAGCGACCCTTATGGCTACACCTTC. The encoded protein is CASSARDSDPYGYTF. The V call is TRBV7-2, the J call TRBJ1-2; TRBD1 matches at 7 bases. V shed 5 bases, J shed 5 bases, and the junction held 11 bases outside the gene matches. CDR1 and CDR2 (germline): SGHTA, FQGNSA. CDR3 length: 15 amino acids.

This chain uses TRBV11-2 with TRBJ1-5; D may be TRBD1 (5 bases). This CDR3 is 15 amino acids long. Between the trimmed V and J ends, which lost 5 bases and 5 bases, there was a span of 16 bases. In germline, CDR1 is SGHAT, CDR2 FQNNGV. For the CDR3, the DNA is TGTGCCAGCAGCCTGGTGGGGGGAATAGATCAGCCCCAGCATTTT. Translating it yields CASSLVGGIDQPQHF.

Remarks on this clone: Additional DNA sequences in this sample encode the identical CDR3. This chain connects TRBV19 to TRBJ1-6; 9 bases agree with TRBD1. Germline V lookup: CDR1 LNHDA, CDR2 SQIVND (reference sequence). Germline trimming cut 4 bases from V and 7 bases from J; bases unmatched to any gene: 2. The CDR3 is 14 amino acids. DNA for the CDR3: TGTGCCAGTAGTAGGGGGACAGGGAATTCACCCCTCCACTTT. Translated, it gives CASSRGTGNSPLHF.

The V and J genes are TRBV5-1 and TRBJ2-3, with D uncertain. The CDR3 runs 14 residues. CDR1 and CDR2 (germline): SGHRS, YFSETQ. The V end lost 5 bases, the J end lost 0 bases, and 10 bases lay between the germline ends. CDR3 sequence reads: CASSHRTSTDTQYF. CDR3 bases: TGCGCCAGCAGTCACAGAACTAGCACAGATACGCAGTATTTT.

The chain uses TRBV7-2 and TRBJ2-7; 7 bases line up with TRBD1. Germline V gene lookup returns CDR1 SGHTA and CDR2 FQGNSA. CDR3 length: 14 amino acids. The junction had 4 bases not matched to a gene; V was cut back by 5 bases and J by 0 bases. The CDR3 region has the DNA TGTGCCAGCAGCCAGGGACAGCCCTCCTACGAGCAGTACTTC. It encodes CASSQGQPSYEQYF.

The CDR3 sequence is CASSDRTGGVDEQFF. The CDR3, as DNA: TGTGCCAGCAGTGATAGGACAGGGGGGGTCGATGAGCAGTTCTTC. The V and J genes are TRBV2 and TRBJ2-1, with 10 bases identical to TRBD1. Trimming cost V 3 bases and J 8 bases; bases outside gene matches: 7. The CDR3 extends over 15 amino acids. Germline V gene data show CDR1 as SNHLY and CDR2 as FYNNEI.

This chain joins TRBV7-9 and TRBJ2-2; D is perhaps TRBD2 (7 bases). The germline V gene has CDR1 SEHNR and CDR2 FQNEAQ (reference sequence). The V gene lost 6 bases and the J gene lost 6 bases, with 20 bases spanning the gap. The CDR3 extends over 16 amino acids. DNA for the CDR3: TGTGCCAGCAGGCAACCTGGGGGGGGCTCTGCCGGGGAGCTGTTTTTT. It codes for CASRQPGGGSAGELFF.

This clone was detected once. The CDR3 DNA reads TGTGCCAGTATCATAGAACCTGACAGACCCACTGAAGCTTTCTTT. This gives the protein CASIIEPDRPTEAFF. The chain is built from TRBV19 and TRBJ1-1; D may be TRBD1 (5 bases). This CDR3 contains 15 residues. Germline V gives CDR1 LNHDA, CDR2 SQIVND (reference sequence). The V end lost 7 bases, the J end lost 4 bases, and 19 bases lay between the germline ends. The variable domain in full, with the rest retrieved from reference TRBV19 and TRBJ1-1, is DGGITQSPKYLFRKEGQNVTLSCEQNLNHDAMYWYRQDPGQGLRLIYYSQIVNDFQKGDIAEGYSVSREKKESFPLTVTSAQKNPTAFYLCASIIEPDRPTEAFFGQGTRLTVV.

V and J are TRBV4-1 and TRBJ1-5, with D tentatively TRBD1 (5 bases). Germline-derived CDR1 and CDR2 are MGHRA and YSYEKL. V shed 0 bases and J shed 4 bases, with 13 bases lying between them. The CDR3 contains 16 residues. CDR3 sequence reads: CASSQDGGTKNQPQHF. DNA for the CDR3: TGCGCCAGCAGCCAAGATGGCGGGACGAAAAATCAGCCCCAGCATTTT.

The rearrangement links TRBV19 to TRBJ1-6; 7 nucleotides match TRBD1. With V trimmed by 7 bases and J by 7 bases, 1 base remained unmatched. The CDR3 spans 12 residues. Germline V gives CDR1 LNHDA, CDR2 SQIVND (reference sequence). CDR3 loop: CASKQGNSPLHF. The DNA for the CDR3 is TGTGCCAGTAAACAGGGGAATTCACCCCTCCACTTT.

The rearrangement joins TRBV5-1 to TRBJ2-7, with D possibly TRBD1 on 6 matching bases. The V gene lost 4 bases and the J gene lost 4 bases, with 18 bases spanning the gap. There are 15 residues in the CDR3. Per germline, CDR1 SGHRS and CDR2 YFSETQ. The CDR3: CASSGSPGQGYEQYF. In DNA, the CDR3 is TGCGCCAGCAGCGGAAGCCCGGGACAAGGTTACGAGCAGTACTTC. Combining the CDR3 with reference TRBV5-1 and TRBJ2-7 gives the whole variable domain KAGVTQTPRYLIKTRGQQVTLSCSPISGHRSVSWYQQTPGQGLQFLFEYFSETQRNKGNFPGRFSGRQFSNSRSEMNVSTLELGDSALYLCASSGSPGQGYEQYFGPGTRLTVT.

This chain joins TRBV9 and TRBJ1-5; 11 nucleotides match TRBD1. Germline CDR1 and CDR2: SGDLS and YYNGEE. Trimming removed 3 bases from V and 9 bases from J; junction bases left unmatched: 5. The CDR3 covers 14 residues. CDR3 bases: TGTGCCAGCAGCGGAGGGACAGGGGGGGGGCCCCAGCATTTT. It translates to CASSGGTGGGPQHF.

The chain recombines TRBV15 with TRBJ1-2, with 9 bases matching TRBD1. Germline V CDR1 and CDR2: LNHNV, YYDKDF (reference sequence). Trimming at V came to 1 base and at J to 4 bases, leaving 10 bases not matched to a gene. The CDR3 covers 17 residues. The CDR3 coding sequence is TGTGCCACCAGCAGAGGGGGGACAGGGCCGCTTGTCTATGGCTACACCTTC. This gives the protein CATSRGGTGPLVYGYTF.

This clone has only a few counts. The chain combines TRBV11-2 with TRBJ2-4; D remains ambiguous. Germline values: CDR1 SGHAT, CDR2 FQNNGV. The CDR3 loop spans 14 amino acids. V was cut by 5 bases and J by 1 base, with 9 bases left in between. CDR3 DNA sequence: TGTGCCAGCAGCCTCGGAGTGGCCAAAAACATTCAGTACTTC. Encoded protein: CASSLGVAKNIQYF.

V usage is TRBV19 and J usage is TRBJ1-3; D is uncertain. V was clipped by 2 bases and J by 3 bases, with 5 bases between them. The germline gives CDR1 LNHDA, CDR2 SQIVND (reference sequence). The length of the CDR3 is 13 residues. The CDR3 region is CASSIRVGNTIYF. The CDR3 coding sequence is TGTGCCAGTAGTATAAGAGTTGGAAACACCATATATTTT.

V usage is TRBV9 and J usage is TRBJ2-1; TRBD2 matches at 12 bases. Trimming took 0 bases from V and 9 from J; bases not matched to a gene: 7. Germline loops: CDR1 SGDLS, CDR2 YYNGEE. The CDR3 contains 16 residues. Written as DNA, the CDR3 is TGTGCCAGCAGCGTAGCGGCTAGCGGGGGGGCGAGTGAGCAGTTCTTC. As protein: CASSVAASGGASEQFF.

Only one count was recorded for this clone. The chain is built from TRBV11-2 and TRBJ2-7, with D perhaps TRBD1 (5 bases). Germline lookup yields CDR1 SGHAT and CDR2 FQNNGV. The CDR3 has 13 amino acids. Trimming stripped 1 base from V and 7 bases from J, with 11 bases between. CDR3 nucleotide sequence: TGTGCCAGCAGCTTAGTCTGGGGCTTAGAGCAGTACTTC. It encodes CASSLVWGLEQYF.

V is TRBV6-5 and J is TRBJ1-2, with 9 bases fitting TRBD1. Per the germline V gene, CDR1 is MNHEY and CDR2 is SVGAGI. Trimming took 6 bases from V and 8 from J; bases not matched to a gene: 7. There are 13 residues in the CDR3. The chain's CDR3 is CASRAGTGQGYTF. CDR3 sequence (DNA): TGTGCCAGCAGGGCAGGGACAGGGCAAGGCTACACCTTC.

The chain carries TRBV9 and TRBJ1-1; the D gene is possibly TRBD1 (5 bases). Germline CDR1 reads SGDLS; CDR2 reads YYNGEE. The germline V and J ends were trimmed by 0 bases and 4 bases, with 13 bases remaining between them. The CDR3 is 15 amino acids. The CDR3 DNA reads TGTGCCAGCAGCGTAGAGGGGCCGGTGGGCACTGAAGCTTTCTTT. This gives the protein CASSVEGPVGTEAFF.

CDR3 DNA: TGTGCCAGCAGTCCCCGGGGAGACTACTATGGCTACACCTTC. This sequence encodes CASSPRGDYYGYTF. The V and J genes are TRBV27 and TRBJ1-2; D uncertain. Trimming pared 5 bases from V and 3 bases from J, leaving 13 bases between. This CDR3 comprises 14 residues. Germline CDR1 MNHEY, CDR2 SMNVEV (reference sequence).

The chain carries TRBV6-6 and TRBJ1-5; D is perhaps TRBD1 (5 bases). The CDR3 extends over 16 amino acids. Trimming left V 6 bases short and J 4 bases short, with 19 bases between. Germline V gene data show CDR1 as MNHNY and CDR2 as SVGAGI (reference sequence). CDR3: CASSFPGHPENQPQHF. CDR3 sequence (DNA): TGTGCCAGCAGCTTTCCTGGACATCCGGAGAATCAGCCCCAGCATTTT.

This clone was counted only a few times. The chain joins TRBV5-6 to TRBJ2-5; D is perhaps TRBD2 (5 bases). The germline V gene has CDR1 SGHDT and CDR2 YYEEEE. Trimming took off 1 base at V and 3 bases at J, with 16 bases between the two ends. This CDR3 comprises 16 residues. The DNA of the CDR3 is TGTGCCAGCAGCTTGTTGCAGAACAAACTAGAAGAGACCCAGTACTTC. Its protein product is CASSLLQNKLEETQYF.

The gene calls are TRBV7-9 and TRBJ2-7; D unclear. The V gene's germline CDR1 is SEHNR and CDR2 FQNEAQ (reference sequence). The CDR3 extends over 13 amino acids. V was pared by 2 bases and J by 6 bases, with 11 bases between. The CDR3 sequence is CASSLIGVSEQYF. CDR3 nucleotides: TGTGCCAGCAGCTTAATTGGAGTTTCCGAGCAGTACTTC.

The chain joins TRBV27 to TRBJ1-6; 8 bases map to TRBD1. Germline V gene lookup returns CDR1 MNHEY and CDR2 SMNVEV (reference sequence). The CDR3 has 18 residues. With 5 bases clipped from V and 0 bases from J, the junction kept 9 bases outside the gene matches. The CDR3 loop is CASSLGQVLSSYNSPLHF. CDR3 DNA sequence: TGTGCCAGCAGTCTGGGACAGGTTCTAAGCTCCTATAATTCACCCCTCCACTTT.